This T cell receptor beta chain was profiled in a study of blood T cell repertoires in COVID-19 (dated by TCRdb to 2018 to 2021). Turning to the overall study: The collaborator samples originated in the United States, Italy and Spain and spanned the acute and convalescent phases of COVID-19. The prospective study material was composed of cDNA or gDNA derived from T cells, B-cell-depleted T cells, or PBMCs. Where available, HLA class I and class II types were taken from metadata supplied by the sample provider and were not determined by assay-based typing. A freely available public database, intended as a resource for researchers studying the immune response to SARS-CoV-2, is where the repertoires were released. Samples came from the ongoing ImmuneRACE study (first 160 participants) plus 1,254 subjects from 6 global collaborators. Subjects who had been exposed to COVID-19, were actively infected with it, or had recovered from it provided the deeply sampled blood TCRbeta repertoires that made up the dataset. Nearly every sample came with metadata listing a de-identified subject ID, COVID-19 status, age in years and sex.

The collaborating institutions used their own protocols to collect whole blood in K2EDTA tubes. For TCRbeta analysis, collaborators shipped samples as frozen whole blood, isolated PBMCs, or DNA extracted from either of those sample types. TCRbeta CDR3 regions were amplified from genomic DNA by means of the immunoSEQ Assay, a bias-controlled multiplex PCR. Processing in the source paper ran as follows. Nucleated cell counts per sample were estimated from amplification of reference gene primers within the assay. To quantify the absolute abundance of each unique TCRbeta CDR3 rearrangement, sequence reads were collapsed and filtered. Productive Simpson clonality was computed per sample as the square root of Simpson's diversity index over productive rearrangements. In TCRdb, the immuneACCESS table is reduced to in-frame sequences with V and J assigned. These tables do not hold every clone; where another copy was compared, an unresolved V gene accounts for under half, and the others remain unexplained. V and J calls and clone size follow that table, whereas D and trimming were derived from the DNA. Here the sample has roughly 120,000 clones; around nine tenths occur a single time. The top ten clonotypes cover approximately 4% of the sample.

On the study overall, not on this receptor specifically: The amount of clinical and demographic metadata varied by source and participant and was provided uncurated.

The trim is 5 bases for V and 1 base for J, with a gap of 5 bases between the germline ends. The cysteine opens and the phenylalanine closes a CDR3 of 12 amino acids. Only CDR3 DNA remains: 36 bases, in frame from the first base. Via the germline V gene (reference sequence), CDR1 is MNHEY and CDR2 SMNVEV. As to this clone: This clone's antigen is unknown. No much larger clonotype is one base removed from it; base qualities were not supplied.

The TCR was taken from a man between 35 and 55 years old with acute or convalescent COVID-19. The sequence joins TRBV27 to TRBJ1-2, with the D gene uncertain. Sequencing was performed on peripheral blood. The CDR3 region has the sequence CASSPFNYGYTF. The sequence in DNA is TGTGCCAGCAGTCCCTTTAACTATGGCTACACCTTC.